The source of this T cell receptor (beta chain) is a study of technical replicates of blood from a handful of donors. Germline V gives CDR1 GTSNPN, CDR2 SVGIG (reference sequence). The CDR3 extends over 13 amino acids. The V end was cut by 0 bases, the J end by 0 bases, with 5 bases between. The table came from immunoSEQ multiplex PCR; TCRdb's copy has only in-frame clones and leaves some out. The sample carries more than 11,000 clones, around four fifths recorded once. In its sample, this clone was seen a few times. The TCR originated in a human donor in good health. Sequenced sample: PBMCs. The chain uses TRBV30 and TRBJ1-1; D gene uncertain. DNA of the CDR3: TGTGCCTGGAGTGTATCCATGAACACTGAAGCTTTCTTT. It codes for CAWSVSMNTEAFF.